Detailed here is one TCR beta chain. As yet, its antigen is unknown. This sample stems from a study of T cell responses to AZD1222 COVID-19 vaccine. TCRdb keeps only in-frame clones here, not all; method: immunoSEQ multiplex PCR. Found here are around 150,000 clones, around 88% of them singletons; the top ten hold 2.2%. There are 14 residues in the CDR3. Germline trimming cut 4 bases from V and 10 bases from J; bases unmatched to any gene: 6. Looked up from germline, CDR1 is PRHDT and CDR2 is FYEKMQ (reference sequence). Study results and limitations: The donor cohort was predominantly white British with a female majority, and clonal diversity may have been underestimated.

The sample in question was peripheral blood, obtained on day 0 of AZD1222 vaccination. This chain connects TRBV13 to TRBJ2-1; 11 bases agree with TRBD2. The TCR comes from an adult in good health. In DNA form, the CDR3 reads TGTGCCAGCAGCTCGGCGGGACTAGCGGAGGAGCAGTTCTTC. It translates to CASSSAGLAEEQFF.